The sequence of this T cell receptor (beta chain) was determined in a study of blood T cells in healthy people across ages. The CDR3 is 16 amino acids. The V and J ends lost 6 bases and 3 bases, in that order; junction bases with no gene match: 12. Per germline, CDR1 MGHRA and CDR2 YSYEKL. A word on this clonotype: The antigen remains unidentified.

Findings and limits, study-wide: What prevented conclusive comparison of naive and antigen-experienced cells was that PBMCs were unsorted. Diversity of TCR beta correlated strongly with naive T cell percentage. Whereas aged donors had fewer naive CD4+ cells, long-lived donors had more of them and higher diversity.

A sample-barcoded 5' primer and a J-beta primer mix were used in a second PCR of roughly 6 to 11 cycles. Through a template-switch adaptor with 12 random nucleotides, each cDNA molecule received a tag. From the 5' RACE reads, TCRdb called clonotypes with MiXCR, one entry per CDR3 protein. The sample lists about 1.8 million distinct CDR3 sequences, less than 50% seen once, with roughly 2.1% in the top ten. This clonotype originated in a woman between 40 and 50 years old in good health. Sequenced material: blood. The V call is TRBV4-1, the J call TRBJ2-7, with 9 bases fitting TRBD1. This CDR3 is CASSQKTGGAFYEQYF. The CDR3 nucleotides are TGCGCCAGCAGTCAAAAAACAGGGGGCGCGTTCTACGAGCAGTACTTC.